The clone carrying this T cell receptor (beta chain) was detected only once. Assay used: immunoSEQ multiplex PCR; TCRdb lists only in-frame clones, some missing. The table includes approximately 110,000 clones, roughly 92% detected once. The CDR3 totals 14 residues. The germline V gene encodes CDR1 KGHDR and CDR2 SFDVKD. V was clipped by 6 bases and J by 4 bases; unmatched bases: 2. This entry is derived from a study of control samples from healthy donors and cancer patients. V and J are TRBV24-1 and TRBJ2-1, with 10 bases identical to TRBD1. The sequence was obtained from a woman younger than 35 in good health. Sequenced input: blood. The CDR3: CATSMGQGYNEQFF. CDR3 in DNA: TGTGCCACCAGTATGGGACAGGGGTACAATGAGCAGTTCTTC.